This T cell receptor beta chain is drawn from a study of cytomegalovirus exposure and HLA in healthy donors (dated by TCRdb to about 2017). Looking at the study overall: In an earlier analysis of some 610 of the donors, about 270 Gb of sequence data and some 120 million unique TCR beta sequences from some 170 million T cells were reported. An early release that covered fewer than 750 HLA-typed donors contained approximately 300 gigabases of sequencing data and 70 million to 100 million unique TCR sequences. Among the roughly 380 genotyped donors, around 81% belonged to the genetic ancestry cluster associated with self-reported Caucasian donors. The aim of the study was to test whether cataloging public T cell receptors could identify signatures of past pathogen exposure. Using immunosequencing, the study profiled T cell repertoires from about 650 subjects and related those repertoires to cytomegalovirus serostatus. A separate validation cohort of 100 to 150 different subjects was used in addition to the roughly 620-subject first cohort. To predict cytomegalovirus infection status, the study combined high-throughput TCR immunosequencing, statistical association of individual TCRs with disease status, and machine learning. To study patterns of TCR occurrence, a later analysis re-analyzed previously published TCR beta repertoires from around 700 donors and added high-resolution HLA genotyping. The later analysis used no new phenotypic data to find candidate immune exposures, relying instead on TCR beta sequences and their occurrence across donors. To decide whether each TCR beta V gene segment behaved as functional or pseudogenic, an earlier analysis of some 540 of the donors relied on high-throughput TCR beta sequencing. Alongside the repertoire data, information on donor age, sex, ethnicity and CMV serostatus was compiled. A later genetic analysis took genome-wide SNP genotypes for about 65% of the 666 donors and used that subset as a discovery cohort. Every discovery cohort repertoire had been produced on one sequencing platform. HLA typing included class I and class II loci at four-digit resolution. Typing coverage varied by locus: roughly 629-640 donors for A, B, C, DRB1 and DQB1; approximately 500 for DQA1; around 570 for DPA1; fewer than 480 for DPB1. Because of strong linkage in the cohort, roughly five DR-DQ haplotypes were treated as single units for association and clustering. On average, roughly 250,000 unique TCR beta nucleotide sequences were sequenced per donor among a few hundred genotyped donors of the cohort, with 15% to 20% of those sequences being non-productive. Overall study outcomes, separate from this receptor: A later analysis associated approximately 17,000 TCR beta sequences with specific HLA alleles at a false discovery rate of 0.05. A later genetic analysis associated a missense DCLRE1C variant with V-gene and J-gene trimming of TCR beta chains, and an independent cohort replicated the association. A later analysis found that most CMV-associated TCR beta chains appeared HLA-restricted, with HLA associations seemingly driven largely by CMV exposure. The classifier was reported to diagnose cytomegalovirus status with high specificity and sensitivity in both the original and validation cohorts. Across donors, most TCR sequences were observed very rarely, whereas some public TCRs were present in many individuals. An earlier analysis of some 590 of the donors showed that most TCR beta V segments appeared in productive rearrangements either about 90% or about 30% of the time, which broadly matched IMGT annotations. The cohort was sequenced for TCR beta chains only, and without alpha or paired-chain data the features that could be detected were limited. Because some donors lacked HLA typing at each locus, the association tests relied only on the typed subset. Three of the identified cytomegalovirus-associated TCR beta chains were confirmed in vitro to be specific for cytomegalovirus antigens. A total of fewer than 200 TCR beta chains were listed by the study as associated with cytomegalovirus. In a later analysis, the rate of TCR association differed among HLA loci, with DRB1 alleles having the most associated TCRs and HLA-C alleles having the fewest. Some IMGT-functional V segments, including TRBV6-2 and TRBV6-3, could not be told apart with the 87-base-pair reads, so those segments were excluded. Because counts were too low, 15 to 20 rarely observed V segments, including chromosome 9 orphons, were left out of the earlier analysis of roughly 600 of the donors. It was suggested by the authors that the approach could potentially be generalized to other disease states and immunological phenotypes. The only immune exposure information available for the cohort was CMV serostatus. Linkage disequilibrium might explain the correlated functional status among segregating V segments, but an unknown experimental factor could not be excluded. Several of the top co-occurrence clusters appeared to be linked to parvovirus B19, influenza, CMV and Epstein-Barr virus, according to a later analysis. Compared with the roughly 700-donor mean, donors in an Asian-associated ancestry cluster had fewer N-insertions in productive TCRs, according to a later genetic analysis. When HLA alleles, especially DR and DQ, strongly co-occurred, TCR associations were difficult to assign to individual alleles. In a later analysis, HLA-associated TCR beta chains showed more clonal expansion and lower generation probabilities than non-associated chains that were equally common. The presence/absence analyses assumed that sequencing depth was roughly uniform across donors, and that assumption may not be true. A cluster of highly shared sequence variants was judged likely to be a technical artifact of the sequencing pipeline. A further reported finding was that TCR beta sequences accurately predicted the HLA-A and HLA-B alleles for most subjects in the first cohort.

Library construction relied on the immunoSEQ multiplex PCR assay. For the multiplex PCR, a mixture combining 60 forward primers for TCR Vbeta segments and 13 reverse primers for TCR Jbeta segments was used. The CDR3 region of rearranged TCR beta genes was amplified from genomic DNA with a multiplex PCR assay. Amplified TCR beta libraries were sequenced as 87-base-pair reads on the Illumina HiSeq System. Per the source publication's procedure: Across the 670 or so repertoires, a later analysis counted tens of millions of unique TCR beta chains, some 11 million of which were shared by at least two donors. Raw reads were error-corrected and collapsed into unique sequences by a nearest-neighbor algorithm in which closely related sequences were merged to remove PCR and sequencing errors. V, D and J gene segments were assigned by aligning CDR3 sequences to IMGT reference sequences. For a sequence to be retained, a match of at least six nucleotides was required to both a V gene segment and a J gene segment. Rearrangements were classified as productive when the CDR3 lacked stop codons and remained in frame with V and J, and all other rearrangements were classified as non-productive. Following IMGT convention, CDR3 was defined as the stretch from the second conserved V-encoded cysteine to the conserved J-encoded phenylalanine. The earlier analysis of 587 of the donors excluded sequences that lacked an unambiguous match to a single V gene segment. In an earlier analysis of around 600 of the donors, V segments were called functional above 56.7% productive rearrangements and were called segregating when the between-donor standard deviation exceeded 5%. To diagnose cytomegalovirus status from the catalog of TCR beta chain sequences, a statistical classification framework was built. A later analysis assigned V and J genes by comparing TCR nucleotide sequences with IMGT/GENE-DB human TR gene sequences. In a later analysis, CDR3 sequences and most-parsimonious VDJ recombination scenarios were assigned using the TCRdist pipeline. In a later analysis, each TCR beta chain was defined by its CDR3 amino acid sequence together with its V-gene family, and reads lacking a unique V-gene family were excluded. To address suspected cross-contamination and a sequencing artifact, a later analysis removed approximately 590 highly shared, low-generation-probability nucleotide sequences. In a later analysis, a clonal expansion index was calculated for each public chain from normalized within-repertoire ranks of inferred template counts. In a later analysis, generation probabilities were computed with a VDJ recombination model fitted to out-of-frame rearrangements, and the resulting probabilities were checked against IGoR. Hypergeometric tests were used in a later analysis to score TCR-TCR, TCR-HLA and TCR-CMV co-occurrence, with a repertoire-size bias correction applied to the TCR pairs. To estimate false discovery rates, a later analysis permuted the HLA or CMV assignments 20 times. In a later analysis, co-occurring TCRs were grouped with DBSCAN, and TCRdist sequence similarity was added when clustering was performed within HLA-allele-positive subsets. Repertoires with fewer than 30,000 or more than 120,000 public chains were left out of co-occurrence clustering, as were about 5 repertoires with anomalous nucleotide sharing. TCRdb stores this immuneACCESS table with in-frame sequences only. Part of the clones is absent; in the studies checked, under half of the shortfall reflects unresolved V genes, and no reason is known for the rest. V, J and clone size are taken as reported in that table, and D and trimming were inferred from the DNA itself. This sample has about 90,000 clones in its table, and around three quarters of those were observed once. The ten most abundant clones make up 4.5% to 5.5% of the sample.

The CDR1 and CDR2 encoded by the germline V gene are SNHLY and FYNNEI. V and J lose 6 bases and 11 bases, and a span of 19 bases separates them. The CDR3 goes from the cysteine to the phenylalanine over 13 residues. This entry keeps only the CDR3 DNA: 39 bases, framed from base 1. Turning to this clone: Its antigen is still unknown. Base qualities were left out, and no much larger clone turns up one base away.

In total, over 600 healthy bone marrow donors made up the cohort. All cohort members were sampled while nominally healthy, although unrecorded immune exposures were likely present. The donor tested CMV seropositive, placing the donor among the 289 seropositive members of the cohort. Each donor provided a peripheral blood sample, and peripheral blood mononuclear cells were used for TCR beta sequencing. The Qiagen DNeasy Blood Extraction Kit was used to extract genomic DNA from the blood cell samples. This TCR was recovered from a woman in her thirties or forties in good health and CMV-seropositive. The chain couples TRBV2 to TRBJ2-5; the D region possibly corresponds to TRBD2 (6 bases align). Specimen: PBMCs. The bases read TGTGCCAGCAGCCAGACTAGTGTCTCGGCTCAGTACTTC. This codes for CASSQTSVSAQYF.